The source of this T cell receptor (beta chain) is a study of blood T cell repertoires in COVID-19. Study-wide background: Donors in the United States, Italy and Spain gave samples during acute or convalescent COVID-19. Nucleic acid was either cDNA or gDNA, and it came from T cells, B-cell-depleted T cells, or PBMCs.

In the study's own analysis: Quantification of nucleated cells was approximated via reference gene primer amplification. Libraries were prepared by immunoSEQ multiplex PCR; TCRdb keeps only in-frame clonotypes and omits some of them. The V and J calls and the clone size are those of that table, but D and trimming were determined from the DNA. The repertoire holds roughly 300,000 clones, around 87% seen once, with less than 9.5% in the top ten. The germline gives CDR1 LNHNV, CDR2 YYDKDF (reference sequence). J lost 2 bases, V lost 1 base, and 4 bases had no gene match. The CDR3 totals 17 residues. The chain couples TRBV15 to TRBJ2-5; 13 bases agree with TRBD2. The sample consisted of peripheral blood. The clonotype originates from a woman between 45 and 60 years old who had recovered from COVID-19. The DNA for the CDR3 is TGTGCCACCAGCAGAGCAGTGGGACTAGCGGGGCAAGAGACCCAGTACTTC. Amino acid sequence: CATSRAVGLAGQETQYF.